The 19 T cell receptor beta chains below come from one sample, sequenced in a study of blood T cell repertoires in COVID-19. TCRdb's table, derived via immunoSEQ multiplex PCR, lists solely in-frame clones and lacks some. The sample yields about 410,000 clones, just over 85% seen once. Sequenced input: peripheral blood. These receptor sequences come from a woman aged 30 to 39 with active or convalescent COVID-19.

J is TRBJ2-3 and V is TRBV27; 13 nucleotides match TRBD2. Trimming took 6 bases from V and 2 from J; bases not matched to a gene: 14. The CDR3 contains 19 residues. Germline V gene sequence: CDR1 MNHEY, CDR2 SMNVEV (reference sequence). For the CDR3, the DNA is TGTGCCAGCAGCCCACTTATTATAGGACTAGCGGGGGACACAGATACGCAGTATTTT. Its protein product is CASSPLIIGLAGDTDTQYF.

This chain joins TRBV27 and TRBJ2-2; 7 nucleotides agree with TRBD2. The germline CDR1 and CDR2 sequences are MNHEY and SMNVEV (reference sequence). This CDR3 region has 14 residues. Trimming took 6 bases from V and 6 from J; bases not matched to a gene: 7. The CDR3 sequence is CASSRDREAGELFF. CDR3 in DNA: TGTGCCAGCAGCAGGGATCGGGAGGCCGGGGAGCTGTTTTTT.

V gene TRBV18 combines with J gene TRBJ1-1; 7 positions agree with TRBD1. The CDR3 is 15 amino acids. The junction had 6 bases not matched to a gene; V was cut back by 5 bases and J by 0 bases. Germline values: CDR1 KGHSH, CDR2 LQKENI. The CDR3 nucleotides are TGTGCCAGCTCAAAGGGACAGACCATGAACACTGAAGCTTTCTTT. This gives the protein CASSKGQTMNTEAFF.

J is TRBJ1-2 and V is TRBV27; the match to TRBD1 covers 9 bases. The CDR3 has 13 residues. The trim removed 7 bases at V and 8 bases at J, leaving 8 bases unmatched. Germline V CDR1 and CDR2: MNHEY, SMNVEV (reference sequence). CDR3 DNA: TGTGCCAGCAAGGACAGGGGAATCGACGGCTACACCTTC. Its protein product is CASKDRGIDGYTF.

The gene calls are TRBV5-1 and TRBJ2-2, with 8 bases that match TRBD1. CDR1 is SGHRS, CDR2 YFSETQ, per germline. CDR3 length equals 16 residues. V was pared by 4 bases and J by 2 bases, with 7 bases of the junction left unmatched. The CDR3 is CASSAEGQGNTGELFF. The CDR3 DNA is TGCGCCAGCAGCGCCGAAGGACAGGGCAACACCGGGGAGCTGTTTTTT. The whole variable domain, filled in from reference TRBV5-1 and TRBJ2-2, reads KAGVTQTPRYLIKTRGQQVTLSCSPISGHRSVSWYQQTPGQGLQFLFEYFSETQRNKGNFPGRFSGRQFSNSRSEMNVSTLELGDSALYLCASSAEGQGNTGELFFGEGSRLTVL.

This rearrangement joins TRBV18 to TRBJ2-3; the D gene is possibly TRBD2 (6 bases). This CDR3 is built from 15 residues. Germline V gives CDR1 KGHSH, CDR2 LQKENI. The V and J ends lost 3 bases and 4 bases respectively, with 14 bases between them. CDR3 in amino acids: CASSPNGGSPDTQYF. The CDR3 nucleotides read TGTGCCAGCTCACCCAATGGAGGGTCCCCAGATACGCAGTATTTT.

The chain joins TRBV5-1 to TRBJ2-1, with unresolved D. V gave up 0 bases and J gave up 4 bases, with 5 bases separating them. This CDR3 is 13 amino acids long. Germline V gene data show CDR1 as SGHRS and CDR2 as YFSETQ. The CDR3 DNA follows: TGCGCCAGCAGCTTGGCCTCGTACAATGAGCAGTTCTTC. Its translation is CASSLASYNEQFF.

The chain combines TRBV19 with TRBJ2-3, with TRBD2 matching over 10 bases. The CDR3 covers 16 residues. The J segment lost 6 bases and the V segment lost 3 bases, leaving 9 bases of the junction unmatched. The germline V gene encodes CDR1 LNHDA and CDR2 SQIVND (reference sequence). CDR3 DNA sequence: TGTGCCAGTAGTATCGGTCTAGCGGGAGTTTCGGATACGCAGTATTTT. Protein: CASSIGLAGVSDTQYF. Variable domain in full (rest from reference TRBV19 and TRBJ2-3): DGGITQSPKYLFRKEGQNVTLSCEQNLNHDAMYWYRQDPGQGLRLIYYSQIVNDFQKGDIAEGYSVSREKKESFPLTVTSAQKNPTAFYLCASSIGLAGVSDTQYFGPGTRLTVL.

The chain links TRBV5-1 to TRBJ1-4; no definite D call. The CDR3 is 14 amino acids. Germline loops: CDR1 SGHRS, CDR2 YFSETQ. Trimming took 0 bases from V and 8 from J, leaving 11 bases between them. The CDR3 reads CASSLGEVGEKLFF. CDR3 DNA: TGCGCCAGCAGCTTGGGTGAGGTCGGGGAAAAACTGTTTTTT.

The CDR3 here is CASSTPGQGVGDGGYTF. The CDR3 DNA follows: TGTGCCAGCAGCACACCGGGACAGGGTGTCGGAGATGGTGGCTACACCTTC. J is TRBJ1-2 and V is TRBV5-4, with 9 bases fitting TRBD1. The CDR3 is made up of 17 amino acids. Germline V gene sequence: CDR1 SGHNT, CDR2 YYREEE (reference sequence). The J segment lost 7 bases and the V segment lost 4 bases, leaving 17 bases of the junction unmatched.

As DNA, the CDR3 is TGTGCCAGCAGCTTTCTGTTTGGACAACAAGAGACCCAGTACTTC. Encoded protein: CASSFLFGQQETQYF. V gene TRBV11-2 combines with J gene TRBJ2-5; D is perhaps TRBD1 (5 bases). Between the trimmed V and J ends, which lost 3 bases and 2 bases, there was a span of 13 bases. CDR3 length equals 15 residues. Germline assignment: CDR1 SGHAT and CDR2 FQNNGV.

The rearrangement uses TRBV5-1 and TRBJ2-5; TRBD2 might be the D (5 bases). This CDR3 contains 15 residues. V lost 4 bases to trimming and J lost 4 bases, with 17 bases between them. Germline CDR1 SGHRS, CDR2 YFSETQ. DNA for the CDR3: TGCGCCAGCAGCCCCCTCCCCGGCGGGTCAGAGACCCAGTACTTC. This gives the protein CASSPLPGGSETQYF.

The gene calls are TRBV19 and TRBJ1-2, with D possibly TRBD1 on 5 matching bases. The V gene lost 8 bases and the J gene lost 8 bases, with 18 bases spanning the gap. Germline V gene lookup returns CDR1 LNHDA and CDR2 SQIVND (reference sequence). The CDR3 consists of 13 residues. The CDR3 region is CASFGRDGWGYTF. In DNA form, the CDR3 reads TGTGCCAGTTTTGGGCGGGACGGATGGGGCTACACCTTC.

As to this clone: Other DNA sequences in the sample encode the same CDR3. This sequence joins TRBV5-4 and TRBJ1-2; 7 nucleotides match TRBD1. CDR3 length: 14 residues. Germline-derived CDR1 and CDR2 are SGHNT and YYREEE (reference sequence). The J segment lost 3 bases and the V segment lost 0 bases, leaving 2 bases of the junction unmatched. In DNA, the CDR3 is TGTGCCAGCAGCTTGGGCCAGGGGGACTATGGCTACACCTTC. Translated: CASSLGQGDYGYTF. The full variable domain, rest sourced from reference TRBV5-4 and TRBJ1-2, is ETGVTQSPTHLIKTRGQQVTLRCSSQSGHNTVSWYQQALGQGPQFIFQYYREEENGRGNFPPRFSGLQFPNYSSELNVNALELDDSALYLCASSLGQGDYGYTFGSGTRLTVV.

CDR3 nucleotides: TGTGCCATCAGTGGGACAGGGGAATTCCACGAGCAGTACTTC. Translated: CAISGTGEFHEQYF. This chain links TRBV10-3 with TRBJ2-7; 9 bases map to TRBD1. V lost 4 bases to trimming and J lost 5 bases; unmatched junction nucleotides: 6. This CDR3 is built from 14 residues. From germline, CDR1 is ENHRY and CDR2 SYGVKD.

V usage is TRBV29-1 and J usage is TRBJ1-1, with 7 bases aligning to TRBD1. CDR3 length: 12 residues. Trimming cost V 3 bases and J 7 bases; bases outside gene matches: 5. Germline values: CDR1 SQVTM, CDR2 ANQGSEA. The CDR3 sequence is CSVDGTDIEAFF. The CDR3, as DNA: TGCAGCGTTGACGGGACAGATATTGAAGCTTTCTTT.

The gene calls are TRBV28 and TRBJ2-7; perhaps TRBD1 as D (5 bases). Deletions cut 6 bases from V and 4 bases from J, with 10 bases between. CDR1 and CDR2 from the germline V gene are MDHEN and SYDVKM. The CDR3 is 12 residues long. This CDR3 is CASSSRGYEQYF. DNA for the CDR3: TGTGCCAGCAGCTCTAGGGGTTACGAGCAGTACTTC.

This clone was seen only once. This chain joins TRBV7-2 and TRBJ2-2; D is uncertain. CDR3 length equals 14 residues. Trimming removed 5 bases from V and 1 base from J, with 8 bases in between. CDR1 and CDR2 from the germline V gene are SGHTA and FQGNSA. The CDR3 loop reads CASSPLQNTGELFF. CDR3 nucleotide sequence: TGTGCCAGCAGCCCACTCCAGAACACCGGGGAGCTGTTTTTT.

The chain recombines TRBV6-5 with TRBJ2-5; 8 bases map to TRBD1. The CDR3 consists of 14 residues. V was pared by 7 bases and J by 5 bases, with 9 bases of the junction left unmatched. CDR1 is MNHEY, CDR2 SVGAGI, per germline. The CDR3 DNA reads TGTGCCAGCAAGGCCCAGGGGGCCCTGGAGACCCAGTACTTC. It is translated as CASKAQGALETQYF.